This T cell receptor (beta chain) appears in the sequencing data of a study of control samples from healthy donors and cancer patients. In this sample, this clone turned up a few times. Some clones are missing from TCRdb's copy, which holds only in-frame ones; the method was immunoSEQ multiplex PCR. This table has some 140,000 clones, roughly 92% appearing once. Germline V CDR1 and CDR2: LGHNA, YNFKEQ. The CDR3 is 15 amino acids. V gave up 0 bases and J gave up 1 base, with 10 bases separating them. J is TRBJ2-7 and V is TRBV4-2, with D unclear. The sequence was collected from a man aged 30-40 years in good health. What was sequenced was blood. The CDR3 here is CASSQDLAASYEQYF. In DNA, the CDR3 is TGTGCCAGCAGCCAAGATCTCGCTGCTTCCTACGAGCAGTACTTC.